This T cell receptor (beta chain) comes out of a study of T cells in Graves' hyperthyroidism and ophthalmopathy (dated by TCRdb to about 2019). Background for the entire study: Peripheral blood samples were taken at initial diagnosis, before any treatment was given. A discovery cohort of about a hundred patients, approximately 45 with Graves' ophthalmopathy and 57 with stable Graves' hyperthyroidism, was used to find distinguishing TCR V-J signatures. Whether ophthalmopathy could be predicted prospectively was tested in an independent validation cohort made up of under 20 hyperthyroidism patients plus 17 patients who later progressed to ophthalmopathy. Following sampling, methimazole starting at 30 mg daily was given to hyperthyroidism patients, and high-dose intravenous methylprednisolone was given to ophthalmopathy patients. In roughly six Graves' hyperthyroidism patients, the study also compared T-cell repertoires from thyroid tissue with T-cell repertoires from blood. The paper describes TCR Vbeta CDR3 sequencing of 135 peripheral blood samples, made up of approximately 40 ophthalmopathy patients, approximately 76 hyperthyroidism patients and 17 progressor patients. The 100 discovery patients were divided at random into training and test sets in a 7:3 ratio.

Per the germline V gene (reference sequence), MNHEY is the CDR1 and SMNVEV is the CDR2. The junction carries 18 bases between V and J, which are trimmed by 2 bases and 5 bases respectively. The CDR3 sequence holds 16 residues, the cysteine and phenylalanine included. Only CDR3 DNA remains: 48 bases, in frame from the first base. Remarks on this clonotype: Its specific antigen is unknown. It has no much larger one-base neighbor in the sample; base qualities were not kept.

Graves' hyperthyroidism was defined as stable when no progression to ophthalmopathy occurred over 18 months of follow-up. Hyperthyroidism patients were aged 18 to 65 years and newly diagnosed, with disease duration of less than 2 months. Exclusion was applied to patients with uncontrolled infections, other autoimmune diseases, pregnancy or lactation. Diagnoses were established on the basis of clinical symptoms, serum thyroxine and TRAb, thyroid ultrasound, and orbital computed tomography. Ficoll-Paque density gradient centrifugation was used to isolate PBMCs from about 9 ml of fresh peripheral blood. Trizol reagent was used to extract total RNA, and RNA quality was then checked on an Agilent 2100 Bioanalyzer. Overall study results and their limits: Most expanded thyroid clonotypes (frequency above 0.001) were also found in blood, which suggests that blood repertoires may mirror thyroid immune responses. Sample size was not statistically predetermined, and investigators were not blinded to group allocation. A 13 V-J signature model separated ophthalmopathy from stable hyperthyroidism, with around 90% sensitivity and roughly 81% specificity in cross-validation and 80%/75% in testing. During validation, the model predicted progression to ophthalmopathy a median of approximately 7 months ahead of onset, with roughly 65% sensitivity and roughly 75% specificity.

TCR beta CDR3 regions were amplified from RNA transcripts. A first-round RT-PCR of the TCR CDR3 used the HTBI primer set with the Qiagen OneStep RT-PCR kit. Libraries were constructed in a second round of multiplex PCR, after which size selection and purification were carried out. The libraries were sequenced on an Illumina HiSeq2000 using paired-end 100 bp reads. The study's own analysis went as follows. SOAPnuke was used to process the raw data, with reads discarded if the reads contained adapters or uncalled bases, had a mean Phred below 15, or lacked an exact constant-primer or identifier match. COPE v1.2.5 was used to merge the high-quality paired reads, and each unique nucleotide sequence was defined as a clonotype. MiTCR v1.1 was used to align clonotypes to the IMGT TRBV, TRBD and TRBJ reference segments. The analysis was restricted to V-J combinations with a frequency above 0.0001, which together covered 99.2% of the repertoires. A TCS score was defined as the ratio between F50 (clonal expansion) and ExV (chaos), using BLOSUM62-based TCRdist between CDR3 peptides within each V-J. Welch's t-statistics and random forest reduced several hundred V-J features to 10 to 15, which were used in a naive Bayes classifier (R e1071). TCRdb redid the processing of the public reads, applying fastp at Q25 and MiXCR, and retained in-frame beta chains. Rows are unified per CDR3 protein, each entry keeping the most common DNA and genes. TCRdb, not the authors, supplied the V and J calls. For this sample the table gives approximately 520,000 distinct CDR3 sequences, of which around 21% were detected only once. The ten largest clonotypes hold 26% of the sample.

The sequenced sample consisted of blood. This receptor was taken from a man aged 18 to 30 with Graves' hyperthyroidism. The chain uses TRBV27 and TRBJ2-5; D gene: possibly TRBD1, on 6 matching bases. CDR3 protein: CASSLNRVYGMETQYF. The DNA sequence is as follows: TGTGCCAGCAGTTTAAACAGGGTTTATGGGATGGAGACCCAGTACTTC.